The present TCR beta chain was sequenced within a study of T cell changes during pregnancy in multiple sclerosis. The CDR3 sequence is 13 residues long. Germline V gene lookup returns CDR1 SGHVS and CDR2 FQNEAQ. V lost 5 bases, J lost 6 bases, and 13 bases lay in between. This table comes from immunoSEQ multiplex PCR, and its TCRdb copy is limited to in-frame clones, with some not included. Among 70,000 to 85,000 clones, approximately 90% were seen once, and the ten largest hold about 1.5%. This TCR came from a female donor with multiple sclerosis, enrolled in a pregnancy study. Sequences were derived from peripheral blood, sampled before pregnancy. The chain recombines TRBV7-8 with TRBJ1-2; a possible D gene is TRBD1 (6 bases). The CDR3 bases are TGTGCCAGCAGCCCCGGGACATCAAATGGCTACACCTTC. Translation: CASSPGTSNGYTF.